This T cell receptor beta chain was identified during a study of blood T cell repertoires in COVID-19 (dated by TCRdb to about 2020). For the wider study: Samples from collaborators originated in the United States, Italy and Spain and spanned both the acute and convalescent phases of COVID-19. A de-identified subject ID, COVID-19 status, age in years and sex were almost always included in the sample metadata. The material from the prospective study consisted of cDNA or gDNA derived from T cells, B-cell-depleted T cells, or PBMCs. The dataset comprised deeply sampled blood TCRbeta repertoires from subjects exposed to, actively infected with, or recovered from COVID-19. Samples came from the ongoing ImmuneRACE study (first 160 participants) plus 1,254 subjects from 6 global collaborators. Where available, HLA class I and class II types were taken from metadata supplied by the sample provider and were not determined by assay-based typing. The repertoires were released in a freely available public database meant as a resource for research on the immune response to SARS-CoV-2. What the work shows at the level of the full study, not this receptor alone: How much clinical and demographic metadata was included differed by source and by participant, and the metadata was provided uncurated.

Collaborating institutions collected whole blood in K2EDTA tubes following their own protocols. Collaborator samples were shipped for TCRbeta analysis as frozen whole blood, isolated PBMCs, or DNA extracted from either sample type. With respect to this clone: Its antigen remains unidentified. One base away there is no much larger clone; base qualities are not given.

TCRbeta CDR3 regions were amplified from genomic DNA using the immunoSEQ Assay, a bias-controlled multiplex PCR. Concerning the study's data processing: The number of nucleated cells in each sample was estimated by amplification of reference gene primers within the assay. To quantify the absolute abundance of each unique TCRbeta CDR3 rearrangement, sequence reads were collapsed and filtered. Productive Simpson clonality was computed per sample as the square root of Simpson's diversity index over productive rearrangements. TCRdb took over this immuneACCESS table, retaining in-frame rearrangements with V and J assigned. Such tables are incomplete; in checked studies, under half of the missing clones stem from an unresolved V gene, and the remainder is unexplained. V and J calls and clone size are those listed in that table; D and trimming were worked out from the DNA. In this sample the table shows a few hundred thousand clones, 85% of which occur a single time. Jointly, the top ten make up 3.6% of the sample.

The V and J ends are trimmed by 3 bases and 4 bases, leaving 10 bases between them. The CDR3 starts with the cysteine, ends with the phenylalanine, and has 14 residues. Left in the record is the CDR3 DNA by itself, 42 bases read in frame from the first base. From a lookup of the germline V gene (reference sequence), CDR1 and CDR2 are MNHEY and SMNVEV. Sample: peripheral blood. Recombination linked TRBV27 to TRBJ1-5, with the D segment identity uncertain. This receptor was taken from a woman in her late teens or twenties with acute or convalescent COVID-19. The DNA is TGTGCCAGCAGTTTTACCAGTGCTAATCAGCCCCAGCATTTT. Translated, this is CASSFTSANQPQHF.